These 30 T cell receptor beta chains originate from one sample sequenced in a study of PD-1 blockade in classical Hodgkin lymphoma. This table comes from immunoSEQ multiplex PCR, and its TCRdb copy is limited to in-frame clones, with some not included. The table lists approximately 70,000 clones, under 95% of them singletons. Following autologous stem cell transplantation, relapse occurred in every patient, and exposure to brentuximab vedotin varied. Sequenced here: peripheral blood mononuclear cells (PBMCs), sampled at baseline. These receptors were collected from a human donor with classical Hodgkin lymphoma.

V usage is TRBV7-9 and J usage is TRBJ2-3; TRBD2 aligns across 10 bases. The CDR3 runs 17 residues. Germline V gives CDR1 SEHNR, CDR2 FQNEAQ (reference sequence). The trim removed 6 bases at V and 0 bases at J, leaving 9 bases unmatched. The chain's CDR3 is CASRPLLAGTSTDTQYF. The CDR3 DNA reads as TGTGCCAGCAGGCCCCTACTAGCGGGGACGAGCACAGATACGCAGTATTTT.

V usage is TRBV30 and J usage is TRBJ1-4; TRBD1 matches at 10 bases. Germline CDR1 GTSNPN, CDR2 SVGIG (reference sequence). The CDR3 sequence is 17 residues long. V dropped 2 bases and J dropped 7; count of bases not matched to a gene: 13. CDR3 protein: CAWSTPGTGVWVEKLFF. Here the CDR3 DNA reads TGTGCCTGGAGTACCCCCGGGACAGGGGTTTGGGTTGAAAAACTGTTTTTT.

The CDR3 region has the DNA TGTGCCAGTAGTATAGATTCCAGGGGGGGCCAAGAGACCCAGTACTTC. This sequence encodes CASSIDSRGGQETQYF. The chain has TRBV19 and TRBJ2-5; TRBD1 or TRBD2 may be the D gene (7 bases each). This CDR3 is built from 16 residues. The V end was cut by 0 bases, the J end by 1 base, with 12 bases between. CDR1 and CDR2 from the germline V gene are LNHDA and SQIVND (reference sequence).

This chain uses TRBV27 with TRBJ2-7; TRBD1 matches 7 bases. The CDR3 loop spans 12 amino acids. V was pared by 6 bases and J by 3 bases, with 2 bases of the junction left unmatched. The germline V gene encodes CDR1 MNHEY and CDR2 SMNVEV (reference sequence). The CDR3 DNA reads as TGTGCCAGCAGACGGGACAGCTACGAGCAGTACTTC. It translates to CASRRDSYEQYF.

V is TRBV6-5 and J is TRBJ2-6; D unresolved. Germline CDR1 reads MNHEY; CDR2 reads SVGAGI. The CDR3 has 11 residues. CDR3 in DNA: TGTGCGACGGCTGGGGCCAACGTCCTGACTTTC. This encodes CATAGANVLTF.

This chain links TRBV7-9 with TRBJ2-3; TRBD1 or TRBD2 may be the D gene (5 bases each). The CDR3 extends over 16 amino acids. Trimming cost V 0 bases and J 0 bases, with 10 bases left between them. CDR1 and CDR2 from the germline V gene are SEHNR and FQNEAQ (reference sequence). The CDR3 here is CASSLARGESTDTQYF. As DNA, the CDR3 is TGTGCCAGCAGCTTAGCGCGAGGGGAAAGCACAGATACGCAGTATTTT.

A remark on this clone: A read error may produce the germline difference seen at one junction end. The gene calls are TRBV2 and TRBJ2-7, with no clear D. Germline V gives CDR1 SNHLY, CDR2 FYNNEI. The CDR3 has 13 amino acids. The CDR3 nucleotides read TGTGCCAGCAGTGATCTCGAGTCCTCCGAGCAGTACTTC. Residues: CASSDLESSEQYF. The full variable domain, its missing parts supplied by reference TRBV2 and TRBJ2-7, is EPEVTQTPSHQVTQMGQEVILRCVPISNHLYFYWYRQILGQKVEFLVSFYNNEISEKSEIFDDQFSVERPDGSNFTLKIRSTKLEDSAMYFCASSDLESSEQYFGPGTRLTVT.

The rearrangement links TRBV2 to TRBJ2-5; the D gene is possibly TRBD2 (7 bases). Trimming shortened V by 7 bases and J by 5 bases, and 17 bases separated the two germline ends. CDR3 length: 14 amino acids. The germline V gene has CDR1 SNHLY and CDR2 FYNNEI. CDR3 coding DNA: TGTGCCAGCATCTTGGGGGGGCTCGGGGAGACCCAGTACTTC. Protein: CASILGGLGETQYF.

This rearrangement joins TRBV6-5 to TRBJ2-7; D may be TRBD2 (6 bases). The CDR3 runs to 15 residues. Per germline, CDR1 MNHEY and CDR2 SVGAGI. V dropped 6 bases and J dropped 0 bases, with 15 bases sitting between them. The CDR3 loop reads CASSRSGGSSYEQYF. Written as DNA, the CDR3 is TGTGCCAGCAGCCGAAGCGGAGGGAGCTCCTACGAGCAGTACTTC.

The chain carries TRBV10-3 and TRBJ1-1; 7 nucleotides agree with TRBD1. This CDR3 is 13 amino acids long. After removal of 10 bases from V and 0 bases from J, the junction contained 5 bases not matched to a gene. Per the germline V gene, CDR1 is ENHRY and CDR2 is SYGVKD. The CDR3: CATRQGLNTEAFF. CDR3 coding DNA: TGTGCCACAAGACAGGGTCTGAACACTGAAGCTTTCTTT.

A single count supports this clone. The V and J genes are TRBV9 and TRBJ2-7; 9 bases agree with TRBD2. Trimming at V came to 7 bases and at J to 5 bases, leaving 10 bases not matched to a gene. The CDR3 runs 14 residues. In germline, CDR1 is SGDLS, CDR2 YYNGEE. Written as DNA, the CDR3 is TGTGCCAGCTCGCCTTGGCTAGCGGGGAACGAGCAGTACTTC. Translated: CASSPWLAGNEQYF.

The V call is TRBV14, the J call TRBJ2-5; TRBD2 matches 10 bases. This CDR3 spans 17 amino acids. Germline loops: CDR1 SGHDN, CDR2 FVKESK. Trimming took 0 bases from V and 5 from J; bases not matched to a gene: 9. The CDR3 coding sequence is TGTGCCAGCAGCCAAGATTTGCTAGCGGGAGAAGGGGAGACCCAGTACTTC. It codes for CASSQDLLAGEGETQYF.

The gene calls are TRBV28 and TRBJ1-3; D is undetermined. Germline V lookup: CDR1 MDHEN, CDR2 SYDVKM. V gave up 3 bases and J gave up 1 base, with 7 bases separating them. The CDR3 is 14 residues long. The CDR3, as DNA: TGTGCCAGCAGTTTCAGGTTGTCTGGAAACACCATATATTTT. Translating it yields CASSFRLSGNTIYF.

This chain connects TRBV2 to TRBJ1-5; D uncertain. Per germline, CDR1 SNHLY and CDR2 FYNNEI. Trimming stripped 6 bases from V and 0 bases from J, with 9 bases between. This CDR3 is 14 amino acids long. The DNA of the CDR3 is TGTGCCAGCAGAAACCTTTATAGCAATCAGCCCCAGCATTTT. It translates to CASRNLYSNQPQHF.

The chain combines TRBV7-2 with TRBJ1-1, with 11 bases fitting TRBD1. The ends lost 4 bases at V and 10 bases at J; junction bases unmatched: 11. The CDR3 sequence is 15 residues long. CDR1 is SGHTA, CDR2 FQGNSA, per germline. CDR3 nucleotides: TGTGCCAGCAGCTGGGTTGGGACAGGGGGGTTAGGAGCTTTCTTT. Translated: CASSWVGTGGLGAFF. The variable domain in full, with the rest retrieved from reference TRBV7-2 and TRBJ1-1, is GAGVSQSPSNKVTEKGKDVELRCDPISGHTALYWYRQSLGQGLEFLIYFQGNSAPDKSGLPSDRFSAERTGGSVSTLTIQRTQQEDSAVYLCASSWVGTGGLGAFFGQGTRLTVV.

This chain links TRBV30 with TRBJ2-7; TRBD1 agrees at 12 bases. The CDR3 extends over 15 amino acids. After removal of 1 base from V and 4 bases from J, the junction contained 5 bases not matched to a gene. The V gene's germline CDR1 is GTSNPN and CDR2 SVGIG (reference sequence). The CDR3 sequence is CAWSEGTGGLYEQYF. CDR3 nucleotide sequence: TGTGCCTGGAGTGAGGGGACAGGGGGCTTGTACGAGCAGTACTTC.

V and J are TRBV11-3 and TRBJ2-2; 8 nucleotides match TRBD2. Germline V lookup: CDR1 SGHNT, CDR2 YENEEA. CDR3 length: 16 amino acids. The trim removed 3 bases at V and 4 bases at J, leaving 7 bases unmatched. The CDR3 here is CASSFSGSFGTGELFF. The CDR3 nucleotides are TGTGCCAGCAGCTTCAGCGGGAGCTTCGGCACCGGGGAGCTGTTTTTT.

This CDR3 is CASSPLTGGDYEQYF. Written as DNA, the CDR3 is TGTGCCAGCAGCCCCTTGACAGGGGGGGACTACGAGCAGTACTTC. The chain combines TRBV7-9 with TRBJ2-7; 9 bases fit TRBD1. The V and J ends lost 5 bases and 3 bases, in that order; junction bases with no gene match: 8. CDR1 and CDR2 from the germline V gene are SEHNR and FQNEAQ (reference sequence). The length of the CDR3 is 15 residues.

The chain uses TRBV2 and TRBJ1-6, with D tentatively TRBD1 (5 bases). The germline V gene has CDR1 SNHLY and CDR2 FYNNEI. The length of the CDR3 is 16 residues. The V gene lost 2 bases and the J gene lost 2 bases, with 10 bases spanning the gap. CDR3 DNA: TGTGCCAGCAGTGAAAGACAGCCAGCCTATAATTCACCCCTCCACTTT. Its translation is CASSERQPAYNSPLHF.

This chain's CDR3 is CASSYGPGTEAFF. As DNA, the CDR3 is TGTGCCAGCAGTTATGGCCCAGGGACTGAAGCTTTCTTT. The gene calls are TRBV6-5 and TRBJ1-1, with D possibly matching TRBD1 (5 bases). Per the germline V gene, CDR1 is MNHEY and CDR2 is SVGAGI. This CDR3 has 13 amino acids. V was pared by 3 bases and J by 5 bases, with 10 bases between.

V usage is TRBV27 and J usage is TRBJ1-5, with D possibly being TRBD1 (6 bases). V was cut by 2 bases and J by 5 bases, with 13 bases left in between. Germline V CDR1 and CDR2: MNHEY, SMNVEV (reference sequence). The CDR3 is made up of 15 amino acids. CDR3 DNA: TGTGCCAGCAGTTTAACAGGGTCAGTAGATCAGCCCCAGCATTTT. Protein product: CASSLTGSVDQPQHF.

The rearrangement links TRBV21-1 to TRBJ2-5; TRBD1 was called by the table and not checked on the DNA. TRBV21-1 is a pseudogene. This CDR3 is built from 15 residues. This CDR3 is CASSKDSQGGKTQYF. DNA for the CDR3: TGTGCCAGCAGCAAAGACTCCCAAGGGGGTAAGACCCAGTACTTC.

The chain recombines TRBV11-2 with TRBJ2-1, with 7 bases aligning to TRBD1. CDR3 length: 15 residues. Trimming cost V 5 bases and J 4 bases; bases outside gene matches: 8. From germline, CDR1 is SGHAT and CDR2 FQNNGV. In nucleotides, the CDR3 is TGTGCCAGCAGCCCCGGAACAGGGGAATACAATGAGCAGTTCTTC. Protein: CASSPGTGEYNEQFF.

The chain's CDR3 is CASMEGYGYTF. In nucleotides, the CDR3 is TGTGCCAGCATGGAGGGCTATGGCTACACCTTC. The rearrangement joins TRBV2 to TRBJ1-2; D ambiguous. CDR3 length: 11 amino acids. Germline V lookup: CDR1 SNHLY, CDR2 FYNNEI. Trimming shortened V by 7 bases and J by 4 bases, and 7 bases separated the two germline ends. The whole variable domain, filled in from reference TRBV2 and TRBJ1-2, reads EPEVTQTPSHQVTQMGQEVILRCVPISNHLYFYWYRQILGQKVEFLVSFYNNEISEKSEIFDDQFSVERPDGSNFTLKIRSTKLEDSAMYFCASMEGYGYTFGSGTRLTVV.

This rearrangement joins TRBV7-3 to TRBJ2-1; the D gene is possibly TRBD2 (5 bases). Germline lookup yields CDR1 SGHTA and CDR2 FQGTGA. This CDR3 is 14 amino acids long. Trimming removed 2 bases at V and 7 bases at J, with 12 bases between. The CDR3 bases are TGTGCCAGCAGCTTATCCCTAGCCAGGAATGAGCAGTTCTTC. This encodes CASSLSLARNEQFF.

The chain uses TRBV20-1 and TRBJ1-2; no clear D. This CDR3 is built from 11 residues. The ends were cut back, 6 bases at V and 2 bases at J, with 7 bases in the middle. Germline CDR1 DFQATT, CDR2 SNEGSKA (reference sequence). The CDR3 nucleotides are TGCAGTGCCCTCTTAAACTATGGCTACACCTTC. It encodes CSALLNYGYTF.

This chain connects TRBV6-8 to TRBJ2-6; perhaps TRBD2 as D (5 bases). V dropped 0 bases and J dropped 2 bases, with 14 bases sitting between them. CDR3 size: 18 residues. The germline gives CDR1 MNHGY, CDR2 SAAAGT. CDR3 nucleotide sequence: TGTGCCAGCAGTTACTCGACGTGTTTCGGGGCTGGGGCCAACGTCCTGACTTTC. It yields the protein CASSYSTCFGAGANVLTF.

The J gene is TRBJ2-1, the V gene TRBV4-3, with D unclear. CDR3 length: 11 residues. In germline, CDR1 is LGHNA, CDR2 YSLEER. V dropped 1 base and J dropped 14 bases, with 9 bases sitting between them. CDR3 sequence reads: CASSQGAEKFF. CDR3 bases: TGCGCCAGCAGCCAAGGGGCAGAGAAGTTCTTC.

This clone was counted a few times. The CDR3 nucleotides are TGTGCCAGCATACGGGGGGCTGAAGCTTTCTTT. This sequence encodes CASIRGAEAFF. The chain has TRBV27 and TRBJ1-1; a weak D match, TRBD1 (5 bases). V was trimmed by 7 bases and J by 6 bases, leaving 9 bases between them. The CDR3 length is 11 residues. CDR1 is MNHEY, CDR2 SMNVEV, per germline (reference sequence).

The gene calls are TRBV4-3 and TRBJ2-7, with a tentative D call TRBD1 (6 bases). The germline gives CDR1 LGHNA, CDR2 YSLEER. The V and J ends lost 4 bases and 3 bases respectively, with 16 bases between them. This CDR3 is 15 amino acids long. The CDR3 coding sequence is TGCGCCAGCAGCCCCGGTGCGGTAGGGGGCTACGAGCAGTACTTC. Translating it yields CASSPGAVGGYEQYF.